This TCR beta chain was recorded in a study of blood T cell repertoires in COVID-19. Study details: The United States, Italy and Spain were the sources of the acute and convalescent COVID-19 samples. In each case, the material was cDNA or gDNA derived from T cells, B-cell-depleted T cells, or PBMCs.

Categorization into cohorts depended on clinical history that participants reported. Cohort 3 donors were reported recovered after two negative PCRs, clearance, or symptom resolution. TCRdb keeps only in-frame clones here, not all; method: immunoSEQ multiplex PCR. Of about 300,000 clones listed, approximately 84% are singletons. Trimming removed 3 bases from V and 0 bases from J, with 3 bases in between. The CDR3 consists of 14 residues. Germline CDR1 is SEHNR and CDR2 is FQNEAQ (reference sequence). This clone was observed a handful of times. The clonotype originates from a man aged 25-40 years who had recovered from COVID-19. The sequenced material came from PBMCs or T cells enriched from blood (not recorded which). The chain uses TRBV7-9 and TRBJ2-6; no clear D gene. The CDR3 sequence: CASSFSSGANVLTF. CDR3 bases: TGTGCCAGCAGCTTCAGCTCTGGGGCCAACGTCCTGACTTTC.